This TCR beta chain was obtained from a study of blood T cell repertoires in COVID-19. About the research overall: Acute and convalescent COVID-19 specimens originated in the United States, Italy and Spain. T cells, B-cell-depleted T cells, or PBMCs provided the cDNA or gDNA that served as material.

Germline V lookup: CDR1 SGHDN, CDR2 FVKESK. V shed 4 bases and J 7 bases; nucleotides not matched to a gene: 11. The CDR3 sequence is 15 residues long. Participants spanned ages about 18 to 100 years and resided in over 20 US areas. Participants' reported clinical history set cohort assignment. Generated by immunoSEQ multiplex PCR, the TCRdb table keeps only in-frame clones and is missing some. Of some 360,000 clones listed, 88% are singletons. The V and J genes are TRBV14 and TRBJ2-7; TRBD1 matches 9 bases. Sequencing used PBMCs or T cells enriched from blood (not recorded which). This clonotype was obtained from a woman aged 25 to 45 who had been exposed to COVID-19. The CDR3 DNA follows: TGTGCCAGCAGCCCGCGACGGACAGGGGTGAGGGAGCAGTACTTC. Residues: CASSPRRTGVREQYF. The complete variable domain, with remaining parts taken from reference TRBV14 and TRBJ2-7, reads EAGVTQFPSHSVIEKGQTVTLRCDPISGHDNLYWYRRVMGKEIKFLLHFVKESKQDESGMPNNRFLAERTGGTYSTLKVQPAELEDSGVYFCASSPRRTGVREQYFGPGTRLTVT.